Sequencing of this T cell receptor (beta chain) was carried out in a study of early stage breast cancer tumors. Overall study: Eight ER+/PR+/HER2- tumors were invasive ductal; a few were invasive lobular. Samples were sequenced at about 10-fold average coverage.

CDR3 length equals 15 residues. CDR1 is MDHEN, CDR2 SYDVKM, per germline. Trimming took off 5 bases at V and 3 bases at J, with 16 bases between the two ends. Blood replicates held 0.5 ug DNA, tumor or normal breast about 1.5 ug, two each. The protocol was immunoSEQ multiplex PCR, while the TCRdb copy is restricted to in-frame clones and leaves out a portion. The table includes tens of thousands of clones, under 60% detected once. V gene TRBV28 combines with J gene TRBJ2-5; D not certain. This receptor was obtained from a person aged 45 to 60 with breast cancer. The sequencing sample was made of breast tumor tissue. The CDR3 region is CASSPSRRGKETQYF. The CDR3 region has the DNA TGTGCCAGCAGTCCAAGTAGGCGCGGTAAAGAGACCCAGTACTTC.